These T cell receptor beta chains were read from a single sample in a study of OX40 agonist ivuxolimab in advanced cancers. Repertoires were generated with immunoSEQ multiplex PCR, while TCRdb's copy carries only in-frame clones and drops some. The table records 70,000 or so clones, roughly nine tenths of them present only once. The material was CD4+ or CD8+ T cells sorted from blood, obtained in a trial of the OX40 agonist ivuxolimab. The receptors were gathered from an adult with an advanced solid tumor such as melanoma, head and neck, liver or kidney cancer. CDR3s include the opening cysteine and the closing phenylalanine or tryptophan. Each record gives: CDR3 DNA, CDR3 protein, clone size, J gene, V gene, D gene. A D gene is named only where the DNA matches it firmly. Clone size is not always given. Where it is, it says once, few, many or a class for expanded clones.

TGTGCCAGTGGATTTCCTCGAGGAAGCACAGATACGCAGTATTTT | CASGFPRGSTDTQYF | NA | TRBJ2-3 | TRBV19 | NA
TGTGCCAGCAGCCAAGTTACCAGGGGCCGGGGTGGCTACACCTTC | CASSQVTRGRGGYTF | few | TRBJ1-2 | TRBV14 | NA
TGTGCCAGCAGGGGGGCGGGGACGTCTGAAAAACTGTTTTTT | CASRGAGTSEKLFF | NA | TRBJ1-4 | TRBV6-1 | NA
TGTGCCAGCCAGCGACGGGGGCTAGGCTATGGCTACACCTTC | CASQRRGLGYGYTF | NA | TRBJ1-2 | TRBV28 | NA
TGTGCCAGCAGCTTAGGTGGGGCGGTCCACGAGCAGTACTTC | CASSLGGAVHEQYF | NA | TRBJ2-7 | TRBV11-2 | NA
TGTGCCAGCAGCTCCAGACGGTTGAACACCGGGGAGCTGTTTTTT | CASSSRRLNTGELFF | NA | TRBJ2-2 | TRBV7-9 | NA
TGTGCCAGCAGTTTAGGAGGGGGGTACACTGAAGCTTTCTTT | CASSLGGGYTEAFF | NA | TRBJ1-1 | TRBV28 | NA
TGTGCCAGCAGCGAGACAGCGTTCCCCTCTGGAAACACCATATATTTT | CASSETAFPSGNTIYF | NA | TRBJ1-3 | TRBV9 | NA
TGTGCCAGCAGCTTGGACGGGGACTATGGCTACACCTTC | CASSLDGDYGYTF | NA | TRBJ1-2 | TRBV9 | NA
TGTGCCAGCAGTGATCAGCCAGAGGGAGCGGAGCAGTTCTTC | CASSDQPEGAEQFF | few | TRBJ2-1 | TRBV6-4 | NA
TGTGCCAGCCTCCCCGACACCTTC | CASLPDTF | few | TRBJ1-2 | TRBV2 | NA
TGTGCCAGCAGAGGGTACCTACATAGAGAGGCTTTCTTT | CASRGYLHREAFF | NA | TRBJ1-1 | TRBV28 | NA
TGTGCCAGCAGCGTAGACGAACTAGCGGGGGGGAGCACAGATACGCAGTATTTT | CASSVDELAGGSTDTQYF | NA | TRBJ2-3 | TRBV9 | TRBD2
TGTGCCAGCAGTCCAGGGCCCGGGGAGCTGTTTTTT | CASSPGPGELFF | NA | TRBJ2-2 | TRBV5-6 | NA
TGTGCCAGTAGTTGGGGACCTTACACAGATACGCAGTATTTT | CASSWGPYTDTQYF | NA | TRBJ2-3 | TRBV19 | NA
TGTGCCAGCAGCTTATCGCGAACTGGGGCCCAGTACTTC | CASSLSRTGAQYF | NA | TRBJ2-5 | TRBV11-2 | NA
TGTGCCAGTAGTGATCCGGGACAGAAAAACAATGAGCAGTTCTTC | CASSDPGQKNNEQFF | few | TRBJ2-1 | TRBV19 | TRBD1
TGTGCCAGCAGCCCTAGCGGGATGGGCGAGCAGTACTTC | CASSPSGMGEQYF | NA | TRBJ2-7 | TRBV2 | TRBD2
TGTGCCAGCAGCTTCTCCGTGGGGGGGGGCAATGAGCAGTTCTTC | CASSFSVGGGNEQFF | NA | TRBJ2-1 | TRBV5-4 | TRBD2
TGTGCCAGCAGCTTAGGGCACTCTGGAAACACCATATATTTT | CASSLGHSGNTIYF | NA | TRBJ1-3 | TRBV7-9 | NA
TGTGCCAGCTCACGGACAGCTGATTCCTACGAGCAGTACTTC | CASSRTADSYEQYF | NA | TRBJ2-7 | TRBV18 | NA
TGTGCCAGCAGCTTGAGTACGGCGTACCAAGAGACCCAGTACTTC | CASSLSTAYQETQYF | NA | TRBJ2-5 | TRBV11-1 | NA
TGTGCCAGCAGCCCCCAAAATAGCGGACTCTCCTACGAGCAGTACTTC | CASSPQNSGLSYEQYF | NA | TRBJ2-7 | TRBV28 | NA
TGTGCCAGCAGCTTAGAGGGACTAGCACGGTTCTTC | CASSLEGLARFF | NA | TRBJ2-1 | TRBV7-9 | TRBD2
TGTGCCAGCAGCTCGGGACCCGACCGTGGGCAGTTCTTC | CASSSGPDRGQFF | few | TRBJ2-1 | TRBV7-2 | NA
TGTGCCAGCAGATTTAGCGGGTCCTACGAGCAGTACTTC | CASRFSGSYEQYF | NA | TRBJ2-7 | TRBV2 | TRBD2
TGTGCCAGCGCGGACAGGGGGCGTAAAGTAAGCTACGAGCAGTACTTC | CASADRGRKVSYEQYF | NA | TRBJ2-7 | TRBV5-6 | TRBD1
TGTGCCAGACAGGGGGGAGTGTCCTACAATGAGCAGTTCTTC | CARQGGVSYNEQFF | NA | TRBJ2-1 | TRBV6-4 | TRBD1